The 14 T cell receptor beta chains reported below all come from one sample, sequenced in a study of blood T cell repertoires in COVID-19. Repertoires were generated with immunoSEQ multiplex PCR, while TCRdb's copy carries only in-frame clones and drops some. Of a few hundred thousand clones in the sample, 75% to 90% were seen once. The material sequenced was PBMCs or T cells enriched from blood (not recorded which). The receptors shown here come from a woman aged 25 to 39 who had recovered from COVID-19.

V is TRBV13 and J is TRBJ2-1, with 15 bases lining up with TRBD2. The length of the CDR3 is 18 residues. The J segment lost 9 bases and the V segment lost 5 bases, leaving 14 bases of the junction unmatched. The germline CDR1 and CDR2 sequences are PRHDT and FYEKMQ (reference sequence). The CDR3 DNA follows: TGTGCCAGCAGCCCCCGGACTAGCGGGAGGGCTGTTTATTCTGAGCAGTTCTTC. As protein: CASSPRTSGRAVYSEQFF.

This clone was counted once. The chain recombines TRBV11-3 with TRBJ2-7; D is possibly TRBD2 (6 bases). Germline-derived CDR1 and CDR2 are SGHNT and YENEEA. This CDR3 has 13 residues. Trimming removed 8 bases at V and 5 bases at J, with 16 bases between. The CDR3 protein is CASSTGSLNEQYF. The CDR3 nucleotides read TGTGCCAGCTCCACCGGGAGTCTCAACGAGCAGTACTTC. Combining the CDR3 with reference TRBV11-3 and TRBJ2-7 gives the whole variable domain EAGVVQSPRYKIIEKKQPVAFWCNPISGHNTLYWYLQNLGQGPELLIRYENEEAVDDSQLPKDRFSAERLKGVDSTLKIQPAELGDSAVYLCASSTGSLNEQYFGPGTRLTVT.

V gene TRBV5-4 combines with J gene TRBJ2-7, with 11 bases matching TRBD2. The germline CDR1 and CDR2 sequences are SGHNT and YYREEE (reference sequence). The CDR3 totals 16 residues. The V segment lost 0 bases and the J segment 3 bases; nucleotides outside the gene matches: 5. The CDR3 loop is CASSLGASGRLYEQYF. For the CDR3, the DNA is TGTGCCAGCAGCTTGGGAGCTAGCGGGAGGCTCTACGAGCAGTACTTC.

The V and J genes are TRBV7-2 and TRBJ2-1, with a weak D call TRBD2 (6 bases). V was clipped by 4 bases and J by 0 bases, with 10 bases between them. CDR1 and CDR2 (germline): SGHTA, FQGNSA. This CDR3 has 15 amino acids. CDR3 sequence reads: CASSSRGNSYNEQFF. The CDR3 coding sequence is TGTGCCAGCAGCTCGCGGGGAAACTCCTACAATGAGCAGTTCTTC.

This clone was picked up a small number of times. V is TRBV15 and J is TRBJ1-6; 11 bases agree with TRBD1. Trimming at V came to 9 bases and at J to 8 bases, leaving 6 bases not matched to a gene. The CDR3 runs 14 residues. In germline, CDR1 is LNHNV, CDR2 YYDKDF (reference sequence). This CDR3 is CATTRDRGDSPLHF. Here the CDR3 DNA reads TGTGCCACGACGCGGGACAGGGGGGATTCACCCCTCCACTTT. Variable domain in full (rest from reference TRBV15 and TRBJ1-6): DAMVIQNPRYQVTQFGKPVTLSCSQTLNHNVMYWYQQKSSQAPKLLFHYYDKDFNNEADTPDNFQSRRPNTSFCFLDIRSPGLGDTAMYLCATTRDRGDSPLHFGNGTRLTVT.

The chain couples TRBV2 to TRBJ1-6; 10 nucleotides align to TRBD1. Germline V gene data show CDR1 as SNHLY and CDR2 as FYNNEI. The CDR3 has 15 amino acids. V gave up 4 bases and J gave up 9 bases; unmatched junction bases: 6. CDR3: CASSGGRTGGSPLHF. The CDR3 region has the DNA TGTGCCAGCAGTGGGGGAAGGACAGGGGGTTCACCCCTCCACTTT.

This clone was observed a single time. The V call is TRBV19, the J call TRBJ1-2; maybe TRBD1 (6 bases). Germline CDR1 reads LNHDA; CDR2 reads SQIVND (reference sequence). The V gene lost 0 bases and the J gene lost 4 bases, with 15 bases spanning the gap. CDR3 length: 16 amino acids. Written as DNA, the CDR3 is TGTGCCAGTAGTATAGACCGCTTTGGGGGCAGCTATGGCTACACCTTC. Amino acid sequence: CASSIDRFGGSYGYTF.

The chain combines TRBV24-1 with TRBJ2-3; perhaps TRBD1 as D (5 bases). Germline CDR1 KGHDR, CDR2 SFDVKD. This CDR3 has 17 amino acids. The V gene lost 1 base and the J gene lost 1 base, with 14 bases spanning the gap. The CDR3 sequence: CATSDFPREGGTDTQYF. The DNA for the CDR3 is TGTGCCACCAGTGATTTTCCCAGGGAAGGGGGCACAGATACGCAGTATTTT.

The rearrangement joins TRBV5-1 to TRBJ1-2; D ambiguous. This CDR3 spans 15 amino acids. The germline gives CDR1 SGHRS, CDR2 YFSETQ. V lost 0 bases to trimming and J lost 0 bases, with 9 bases between them. Here the CDR3 reads CASSLGPETNYGYTF. The CDR3, as DNA: TGCGCCAGCAGCTTGGGGCCGGAGACTAACTATGGCTACACCTTC.

The CDR3 protein is CATSDIADNTGELFF. The DNA for the CDR3 is TGTGCCACCAGTGACATAGCTGATAACACCGGGGAGCTGTTTTTT. The rearrangement uses TRBV24-1 and TRBJ2-2; D is uncertain. Trimming removed 4 bases from V and 2 bases from J, with 10 bases in between. In germline, CDR1 is KGHDR, CDR2 SFDVKD. This CDR3 spans 15 amino acids.

This chain connects TRBV5-1 to TRBJ2-1; TRBD2 matches at 8 bases. The V gene end was trimmed by 4 bases and the J gene end by 6 bases; junction bases not matched to a gene: 9. The length of the CDR3 is 15 residues. Germline assignment: CDR1 SGHRS and CDR2 YFSETQ. The DNA of the CDR3 is TGCGCCAGCAGCCTGGGGGCTAGCGGGTCCAATGAGCAGTTCTTC. Protein: CASSLGASGSNEQFF.

V and J are TRBV4-3 and TRBJ2-7, with TRBD1 matching 10 bases. Germline CDR1 is LGHNA and CDR2 is YSLEER. After removal of 3 bases from V and 5 bases from J, the junction contained 10 bases not matched to a gene. The CDR3 contains 16 residues. This chain's CDR3 is CASSHTRDRGLDEQYF. Written as DNA, the CDR3 is TGCGCCAGCAGCCACACACGGGACAGGGGACTGGACGAGCAGTACTTC.

The J gene is TRBJ1-1, the V gene TRBV25-1, with 7 bases that match TRBD1. In germline, CDR1 is MGHDK, CDR2 SYGVNS. J gave up 7 bases and V 6 bases, and 8 bases lay outside the gene matches. This CDR3 region has 13 residues. This CDR3 is CASRAGQTDEAFF. The CDR3 DNA reads TGTGCCAGCAGGGCGGGACAGACCGATGAAGCTTTCTTT.

The rearrangement links TRBV5-1 to TRBJ2-7; weak D call: TRBD2 (7 bases). Trimming shortened V by 3 bases and J by 5 bases, and 12 bases separated the two germline ends. The CDR3 loop spans 13 amino acids. Per germline, CDR1 SGHRS and CDR2 YFSETQ. The CDR3 bases are TGCGCCAGCAGCTACCGCGGGGGCAACGAGCAGTACTTC. Translated, it gives CASSYRGGNEQYF.